This T cell receptor (beta chain) was sequenced for a study of HIV-infected patients and healthy controls (dated by TCRdb to the mid-2010s). The method behind the library was 5' RACE. The sequencer listed for this sample is Illumina MiSeq. TCRdb took the public reads, trimmed them with fastp at Q25, ran MiXCR for clone calling and kept in-frame beta chains. Every distinct CDR3 protein forms one entry, paired with its most common genes and DNA. Within this sample are 55,000 to 70,000 distinct CDR3 sequences, with approximately 21% of them counted one time only. The top ten hold about 1.5% of the sample. With respect to this clonotype: It has no known antigen specificity. No much larger clone exists at a distance of one base, and base qualities are not known.

There are 15 amino acids in the CDR3, from cysteine to phenylalanine inclusive. Of all the DNA, just the CDR3 is kept, 45 bases in frame from base 1. CDR1 and CDR2 (MNHEY, SVGEGT) derive from the germline V gene. V gives up 0 bases and J gives up 7 bases, and the segment between their germline ends measures 10 bases. The TCR was taken from a human donor in good health. The chain couples TRBV6-2 or TRBV6-3 to TRBJ1-6, with TRBD1 perhaps the D gene, on 5 matching bases. Specimen: CD4+ T cells from blood. The DNA sequence is given as TGTGCCAGCAGTTACTCGAATAGGGGAAATTCACCCCTCCACTTT. Translated, it reads CASSYSNRGNSPLHF.